This T cell receptor (beta chain) is drawn from a study of blood T cell repertoires in COVID-19. Study context: Some COVID-19 samples were acute and others convalescent; all came from the United States, Italy and Spain.

Trimming pared 4 bases from V and 0 bases from J, leaving 9 bases between. This CDR3 comprises 14 residues. The germline CDR1 and CDR2 sequences are MNHNY and SVGAGI (reference sequence). Assay: immunoSEQ multiplex PCR; the TCRdb copy retains only in-frame clones and omits some. The sample contains nearly 200,000 clones, about 83% of which appear only once. This chain links TRBV6-6 with TRBJ1-1; D gene unclear. What was sequenced was peripheral blood. The sequence was collected from a woman in her seventies with active or convalescent COVID-19. The CDR3 coding sequence is TGTGCCAGCAGTTCTAGTGTTATGAACACTGAAGCTTTCTTT. The encoded protein is CASSSSVMNTEAFF.